These T cell receptor beta chains were read from a single sample in a study of CD8 T cells in ankylosing spondylitis. MiXCR, applied by TCRdb to the 5' RACE reads, yields one record per CDR3 protein. The table lists 310,000 or so distinct CDR3 sequences, 20% of them singletons. The specimen was blood, either unsorted or a sorted T cell fraction (not recorded which). The receptors stem from a male donor with ankylosing spondylitis or in good health (not recorded which). Both conserved end residues are part of each CDR3. The D gene is left open where the match is weak.

TRBV12-3/TRBV12-4	TRBD1	TRBJ1-5	CASSSRQGEQPQHF
TRBV6-2/TRBV6-3	-	TRBJ1-1	CASSYVRTPLEAFF
TRBV6-2/TRBV6-3	TRBD1	TRBJ1-1	CASRLVTGPMNTEAFF
TRBV10-1	-	TRBJ2-1	CASSEGGPLLEQFF
TRBV12-3/TRBV12-4	-	TRBJ1-2	CASSYRARTYGYTF
TRBV12-3/TRBV12-4	-	TRBJ2-3	CASSLISAGAGDTQYF
TRBV29-1	-	TRBJ1-1	CSVRGNTEAFF
TRBV28	-	TRBJ2-2	CASIGTQGYGELFF
TRBV3-1	TRBD1	TRBJ2-5	CASSQGARNRGRSAMFQETQYF
TRBV11-2	-	TRBJ1-1	CASRGRTAEAFF
TRBV25-1	TRBD1	TRBJ2-2	CASTPGQGGGELFF
TRBV5-1	TRBD1	TRBJ1-3	CASRPRTGSGNTIYF
TRBV15	-	TRBJ1-3	CATSRDIPKAGLPGNTIYF
TRBV7-3	-	TRBJ1-1	CASSRPTAFF
TRBV5-5	TRBD1	TRBJ2-2	CASRGVGTANTGELFF
TRBV20-1	TRBD2	TRBJ2-5	CSARDQSGGSLARQTQYF
TRBV6-1	-	TRBJ2-1	CASSIGSGNEQFF
TRBV5-1	-	TRBJ2-3	CASSFSGGVADTQYF
TRBV20-1	TRBD2	TRBJ2-1	CSARNRGLAGFSYNEQFF
TRBV4-1	TRBD1	TRBJ1-1	CASSRTGDGSTEAFF
TRBV9	TRBD1	TRBJ1-3	CASTDRGPTIYF
TRBV28	-	TRBJ2-3	CTSSSALGTDTQYF
TRBV4-1	-	TRBJ1-1	CASSQGPGRFTEAFF
TRBV15	-	TRBJ1-1	CATSQGRLLNTEAFF
TRBV25-1	TRBD2	TRBJ2-2	CASSDQAGVVPELFF
TRBV7-3	-	TRBJ2-3	CASSSTGAGTDTQYF
TRBV12-3/TRBV12-4	TRBD1	TRBJ2-3	CASRQQGVSDTQYF
TRBV12-3/TRBV12-4	-	TRBJ1-6	CASSLGGNSPLHF
TRBV6-1	-	TRBJ1-1	CASSHYPPLAGQGTEAFF
TRBV5-1	TRBD2	TRBJ2-1	CASSAPGSGNYNEQFF
TRBV6-2/TRBV6-3	-	TRBJ2-3	CASSYSVPQGTDTQYF